Following are 20 T cell receptor beta chains from one sample sequenced in a study of response to subunit inactivated influenza vaccine. Via MiXCR, TCRdb re-called the RT-PCR reads, giving one row per CDR3 protein. The table lists fewer than 750,000 distinct CDR3 sequences, less than 15% of them singletons. Sequences were derived from PBMCs from blood, sampled roughly 13 days after vaccination. The receptor source for this set is a man aged 45-60 years who received an inactivated influenza vaccine.

The rearrangement links TRBV29-1 to TRBJ2-1; 10 bases fit TRBD1. Trimming took 7 bases from V and 9 from J; bases not matched to a gene: 9. This CDR3 is built from 13 residues. The germline gives CDR1 SQVTM, CDR2 ANQGSEA. The chain's CDR3 is CSASGTGVGEQFF. CDR3 sequence (DNA): TGCAGCGCATCCGGGACAGGGGTCGGTGAGCAGTTCTTC.

This chain joins TRBV20-1 and TRBJ2-5; D possibly corresponds to TRBD1 (6 bases). Looked up from germline, CDR1 is DFQATT and CDR2 is SNEGSKA (reference sequence). V dropped 5 bases and J dropped 3 bases, with 13 bases sitting between them. CDR3 length equals 13 residues. The CDR3 spells CSAYKQGKETQYF. The CDR3 DNA reads as TGCAGTGCTTATAAACAGGGAAAAGAGACCCAGTACTTC.

The chain is built from TRBV2 and TRBJ2-5; perhaps TRBD1 as D (6 bases). Trimming took off 5 bases at V and 6 bases at J, with 16 bases between the two ends. Germline CDR1 is SNHLY and CDR2 is FYNNEI. This CDR3 spans 14 amino acids. As DNA, the CDR3 is TGTGCCAGCAGTCGAAGGGACCAGGGGAAGACCCAGTACTTC. Its protein product is CASSRRDQGKTQYF.

This clonotype appeared many times. The chain recombines TRBV7-2 with TRBJ2-3; 8 bases fit TRBD2. Unmatched junction bases numbered 3, after V lost 1 base and J lost 0 bases. CDR3 size: 16 residues. CDR1 is SGHTA, CDR2 FQGNSA, per germline. CDR3 loop: CASSLGPGGSTDTQYF. The CDR3 coding sequence is TGTGCCAGCAGCTTAGGCCCGGGAGGGAGCACAGATACGCAGTATTTT. The full variable domain, in which reference TRBV7-2 and TRBJ2-3 provide the parts outside the CDR3, is GAGVSQSPSNKVTEKGKDVELRCDPISGHTALYWYRQSLGQGLEFLIYFQGNSAPDKSGLPSDRFSAERTGGSVSTLTIQRTQQEDSAVYLCASSLGPGGSTDTQYFGPGTRLTVL.

This rearrangement joins TRBV12-3 or TRBV12-4 to TRBJ2-7, with 14 nucleotides matching TRBD2. V lost 5 bases to trimming and J lost 7 bases; unmatched junction nucleotides: 4. The CDR3 consists of 14 residues. CDR3 DNA: TGTGCCAGCAGTCCCGGGACTAGCGGGAGAGAGCAGTACTTC. It translates to CASSPGTSGREQYF.

The V and J genes are TRBV28 and TRBJ1-4; 7 bases line up with TRBD1. The V gene's germline CDR1 is MDHEN and CDR2 SYDVKM. This CDR3 comprises 14 residues. Trimming cost V 8 bases and J 7 bases; bases outside gene matches: 10. CDR3 region: CASGLPQGTEKLFF. CDR3 in DNA: TGTGCCAGCGGCCTACCACAGGGGACTGAAAAACTGTTTTTT.

The gene calls are TRBV15 and TRBJ1-2; D call uncertain. The V gene lost 1 base and the J gene lost 1 base, with 16 bases spanning the gap. The V gene's germline CDR1 is LNHNV and CDR2 YYDKDF (reference sequence). The CDR3 covers 17 residues. The CDR3 bases are TGTGCCACCAGCAGAGCCCTCGGCGTCGGCATTAACTATGGCTACACCTTC. This translates into CATSRALGVGINYGYTF.

This clonotype occurred a few times. V usage is TRBV11-2 and J usage is TRBJ2-2; the D is unclear. V lost 1 base and J 6 bases, leaving 9 bases between the germline ends. Germline values: CDR1 SGHAT, CDR2 FQNNGV. This CDR3 is built from 14 residues. The chain's CDR3 is CASSLGVVPGELFF. The CDR3 DNA sequence: TGTGCCAGCAGCTTAGGTGTCGTTCCCGGGGAGCTGTTTTTT.

This clonotype turned up a few times. The rearrangement uses TRBV7-9 and TRBJ2-3, with TRBD2 matching over 8 bases. The CDR3 contains 13 residues. From germline, CDR1 is SEHNR and CDR2 FQNEAQ (reference sequence). With V trimmed by 3 bases and J by 13 bases, 9 bases remained unmatched. The DNA of the CDR3 is TGTGCCAGCAGCTTCAAAGCGGGAGACCCTGAGTATTTT. This translates into CASSFKAGDPEYF.

The rearrangement uses TRBV25-1 and TRBJ1-2; possible D gene TRBD1, 5 bases. Trimming removed 4 bases at V and 6 bases at J, with 12 bases between. CDR3 length equals 13 residues. Germline CDR1 reads MGHDK; CDR2 reads SYGVNS. For the CDR3, the DNA is TGTGCCAGCAGTGGCGGGGGGGATCATGGCTACACCTTC. Its translation: CASSGGGDHGYTF.

This chain joins TRBV5-1 and TRBJ2-7; TRBD2 might be the D (6 bases). This CDR3 is 13 amino acids long. Trimming took off 4 bases at V and 7 bases at J, with 15 bases between the two ends. CDR1 and CDR2 (germline): SGHRS, YFSETQ. DNA of the CDR3: TGCGCCAGCAGCCGGGGGATGACGGAGGAGCAGTACTTC. This translates into CASSRGMTEEQYF.

This clonotype was counted between two and nine times. The genes are TRBV5-1 and TRBJ2-1, with 9 bases lining up with TRBD2. This CDR3 comprises 15 residues. Per germline, CDR1 SGHRS and CDR2 YFSETQ. V shed 4 bases, J shed 0 bases, and the junction held 2 bases outside the gene matches. The CDR3 region is CASSTGLASYNEQFF. The CDR3 DNA sequence: TGCGCCAGCAGCACGGGACTAGCCTCCTACAATGAGCAGTTCTTC.

The J gene is TRBJ1-1, the V gene TRBV5-1; a weak D match, TRBD1 (6 bases). Germline CDR1 reads SGHRS; CDR2 reads YFSETQ. V gave up 2 bases and J gave up 2 bases, with 10 bases separating them. The CDR3 is 14 amino acids. The CDR3 DNA reads as TGCGCCAGCAGCTTTAATGGGGGCAACACTGAAGCTTTCTTT. The encoded protein is CASSFNGGNTEAFF.

This rearrangement joins TRBV7-6 to TRBJ2-1, with 10 bases identical to TRBD2. The CDR3 spans 20 residues. Germline V lookup: CDR1 SGHVS, CDR2 FNYEAQ. Unmatched junction bases numbered 22, after V lost 4 bases and J lost 7 bases. CDR3 sequence: CASSSSTSGVYGSRKNEQFF. CDR3 in DNA: TGTGCCAGCAGCTCCAGTACTAGCGGGGTTTATGGTAGTAGGAAGAATGAGCAGTTCTTC.

The chain has TRBV7-2 and TRBJ2-5, with TRBD2 matching over 11 bases. The CDR3 runs 16 residues. The germline gives CDR1 SGHTA, CDR2 FQGNSA. The ends lost 4 bases at V and 7 bases at J; junction bases unmatched: 11. In DNA, the CDR3 is TGTGCCAGCAGCTCCCCGAAGACTAGCGGGGCAGGGACCCAGTACTTC. It is translated as CASSSPKTSGAGTQYF.

This sequence joins TRBV29-1 and TRBJ1-2; weak D call: TRBD1 (5 bases). Germline lookup yields CDR1 SQVTM and CDR2 ANQGSEA. V was trimmed by 6 bases and J by 6 bases, leaving 17 bases between them. This CDR3 contains 13 residues. Written as DNA, the CDR3 is TGCAGCGTCCCTGACGGGGTGGGGGATGGCTACACCTTC. Protein product: CSVPDGVGDGYTF.

The V gene is TRBV5-5, the J gene TRBJ2-7; TRBD1 agrees at 7 bases. Unmatched junction bases numbered 6, after V lost 3 bases and J lost 3 bases. Germline CDR1 and CDR2: SGHKS and YYEKEE (reference sequence). The CDR3 is 14 residues long. The CDR3, as DNA: TGTGCCAGCAGCTGGACAGGTGGCAACTACGAGCAGTACTTC. Protein: CASSWTGGNYEQYF. The variable domain in full, completed from reference TRBV5-5 and TRBJ2-7, reads DAGVTQSPTHLIKTRGQQVTLRCSPISGHKSVSWYQQVLGQGPQFIFQYYEKEERGRGNFPDRFSARQFPNYSSELNVNALLLGDSALYLCASSWTGGNYEQYFGPGTRLTVT.

The chain uses TRBV7-2 and TRBJ2-3, with 8 positions matching TRBD2. In germline, CDR1 is SGHTA, CDR2 FQGNSA. The CDR3 has 15 residues. V shed 4 bases and J 2 bases; nucleotides not matched to a gene: 5. The CDR3 here is CASSSRGAHTDTQYF. The DNA of the CDR3 is TGTGCCAGCAGCTCGCGGGGGGCTCACACAGATACGCAGTATTTT.

The J gene is TRBJ1-6, the V gene TRBV4-2; D remains ambiguous. V was clipped by 4 bases and J by 5 bases, with 9 bases between them. The germline V gene has CDR1 LGHNA and CDR2 YNFKEQ. The CDR3 sequence is 14 residues long. The CDR3, as DNA: TGTGCCAGCAGCCTGCATCGGAATAATTCACCCCTCCACTTT. Translation gives CASSLHRNNSPLHF.

The sample holds a few counts of this clonotype. The chain joins TRBV5-1 to TRBJ2-1, with TRBD1 matching 11 bases. Per germline, CDR1 SGHRS and CDR2 YFSETQ. This CDR3 is 13 amino acids long. V shed 5 bases, J shed 9 bases, and the junction held 4 bases outside the gene matches. The CDR3, as DNA: TGCGCCAGCAGTTGGACAGGGGGCGGTGAGCAGTTCTTC. Translated, it gives CASSWTGGGEQFF.